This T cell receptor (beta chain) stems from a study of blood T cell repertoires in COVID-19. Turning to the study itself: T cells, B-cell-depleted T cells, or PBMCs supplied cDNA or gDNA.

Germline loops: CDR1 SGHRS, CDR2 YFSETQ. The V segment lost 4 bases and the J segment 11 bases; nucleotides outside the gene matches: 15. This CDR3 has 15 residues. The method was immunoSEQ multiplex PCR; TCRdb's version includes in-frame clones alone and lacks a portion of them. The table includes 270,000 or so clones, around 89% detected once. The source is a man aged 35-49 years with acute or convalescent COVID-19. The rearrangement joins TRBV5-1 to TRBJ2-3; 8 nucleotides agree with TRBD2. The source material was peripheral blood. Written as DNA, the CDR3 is TGCGCCAGCAGCGCCAGCGGGGGTAGCCAAAGAGAGCAGTATTTT. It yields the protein CASSASGGSQREQYF.